These 5 T cell receptor beta chains share one sample of origin, sequenced in a study of T-cell reconstitution after alpha-beta-depleted transplantation in children. Molecular barcoding with unique molecular identifiers was used for the TCRbeta library. TCRdb analysed the PCR reads with MiXCR anew, one entry per CDR3 protein. The table has 350,000 to 450,000 distinct CDR3 sequences, 10% to 15% seen once. The input for sequencing was PBMCs, taken from the stem cell graft. These receptor sequences come from a human donor who donated a stem cell graft to a child with Fanconi anemia.

This clonotype was seen at least ten times. V gene TRBV29-1 combines with J gene TRBJ2-1; 9 bases fit TRBD1. The V gene's germline CDR1 is SQVTM and CDR2 ANQGSEA. The CDR3 spans 15 residues. The J segment lost 5 bases and the V segment lost 7 bases, leaving 12 bases of the junction unmatched. The CDR3, as DNA: TGCAGCGCCCGACCGAGGACAGGGGTCCACAATGAGCAGTTCTTC. Its translation is CSARPRTGVHNEQFF.

This clonotype came up a few times. The chain couples TRBV28 to TRBJ2-5, with TRBD2 identical over 11 bases. V trimming: 3 bases; J trimming: 5 bases; junction bases outside the gene matches: 5. CDR1 and CDR2 (germline): MDHEN, SYDVKM. This CDR3 comprises 15 residues. Written as DNA, the CDR3 is TGTGCCAGCAGTTTGGATAGCGGGGGGGCGGAGACCCAGTACTTC. Encoded protein: CASSLDSGGAETQYF.

With regard to this clonotype: Without the conserved terminal phenylalanine or tryptophan, this CDR3 likely stems from a read error. The chain employs TRBV12-3 or TRBV12-4 and TRBJ1-1, with D unclear. This CDR3 is 14 amino acids long. V was shortened by 1 base and J by 2 bases, with 8 bases between the two germline ends. CDR3 coding DNA: TGTGCCAGCAGTTTAGTCCAGCATAACACTGAAGCTTTCGTT. It codes for CASSLVQHNTEAFV.

In this sample, this clonotype turned up many times. In DNA, the CDR3 is TGCGCCAGCAGCCAAGACGAAGAAACTGAAGCTTTCTTT. Translating gives CASSQDEETEAFF. The genes are TRBV4-3 and TRBJ1-1; D gene uncertain. Trimming took 0 bases from V and 5 from J, leaving 7 bases between them. CDR3 length: 13 amino acids. Germline CDR1 and CDR2: LGHNA and YSLEER.

The rearrangement joins TRBV7-3 to TRBJ2-3; 10 bases map to TRBD2. V shed 5 bases and J 5 bases; nucleotides not matched to a gene: 7. Germline-derived CDR1 and CDR2 are SGHTA and FQGTGA. The CDR3 is 15 amino acids. The CDR3, as DNA: TGTGCCAGCAGCCGAGCGGGGGGGCAGCTAGATACGCAGTATTTT. This gives the protein CASSRAGGQLDTQYF.